These T cell receptor beta chains were read from a single sample in a study of human T cells and chemical hapten exposure. TCRdb independently ran MiXCR on the RACE reads; one entry per CDR3 protein. The table includes under 110,000 distinct CDR3 sequences, about 12% detected once. The sample in question was whole blood, obtained in connection with sensitization to the hapten diphenylcyclopropenone (DPC). The source is a woman aged 45 to 65 with alopecia areata. Some clones in this sample may be carry-over from other donors' samples. The CDR3 runs from the conserved cysteine through the conserved F or W. The order of the fields is J gene, clone size, D gene, V gene, CDR3 protein, CDR3 DNA. A D gene is named only where the DNA matches it firmly. A row's size may be missing; if present it is once, few, many or a size class.

TRBJ1-1	few	.	TRBV4-1	CASSSPEIAGGWTEAFF	TGCGCCAGCAGCTCCCCAGAGATTGCTGGGGGTTGGACTGAAGCTTTCTTT
TRBJ1-5	few	TRBD1	TRBV28	CASTRQGGSNQPQHF	TGTGCCAGCACCCGACAGGGGGGAAGCAATCAGCCCCAGCATTTT
TRBJ1-2	many	TRBD1	TRBV28	CASSSGQGWLDGYTF	TGTGCCAGCAGTTCGGGACAGGGGTGGTTAGATGGCTACACCTTC
TRBJ2-7	many	TRBD1	TRBV28	CASSSSGTVSYEQYF	TGTGCCAGCAGTTCATCCGGGACAGTTTCCTACGAGCAGTACTTC
TRBJ2-7	few	.	TRBV5-5	CASSRRRGDGSSYEQYF	TGTGCCAGCAGCCGCAGGCGGGGCGATGGGAGCTCCTACGAGCAGTACTTC
TRBJ2-2	many	.	TRBV7-2	CASSLRGRWNTGELFF	TGTGCCAGCAGCTTAAGAGGGAGGTGGAACACCGGGGAGCTGTTTTTT
TRBJ1-3	.	.	TRBV28	CASSLRRGTGNTIYF	TGTGCCAGCAGTTTACGGAGGGGAACTGGAAACACCATATATTTT
TRBJ1-1	few	.	TRBV18	CASSPLTGSLNTEAFF	TGTGCCAGCTCACCCCTCACGGGCAGCCTGAACACTGAAGCTTTCTTT
TRBJ1-2	.	.	TRBV28	CASKGSSYGYTF	TGTGCCAGCAAGGGGTCGTCCTATGGCTACACCTTC
TRBJ2-1	few	.	TRBV5-1	CASSLVGDLSYNEQFF	TGCGCCAGCAGCTTGGTTGGGGATCTTAGCTACAATGAGCAGTTCTTC
TRBJ2-4	few	.	TRBV2	CASVDWGTRLAKNIQYF	TGTGCCAGCGTTGACTGGGGAACGCGACTAGCCAAAAACATTCAGTACTTC
TRBJ1-1	few	.	TRBV4-1	CASSRVPARNTEAFF	TGCGCCAGCAGCCGAGTCCCAGCGAGGAACACTGAAGCTTTCTTT
TRBJ2-7	.	.	TRBV7-2	CASSWGTAPGREQYF	TGTGCCAGCAGCTGGGGGACTGCCCCGGGACGAGAGCAGTACTTC
TRBJ2-2	.	.	TRBV28	CASRLLGYTGELFF	TGTGCCAGCAGACTCCTAGGATACACCGGGGAGCTGTTTTTT
TRBJ1-5	.	.	TRBV28	CASTRTTGGFEPQHF	TGTGCCAGCACCCGCACCACGGGGGGTTTCGAGCCCCAGCATTTT
TRBJ2-7	.	.	TRBV5-1	CASRPQTSTYEQYF	TGCGCCAGCAGACCGCAGACTTCCACCTACGAGCAGTACTTC
TRBJ2-1	.	.	TRBV7-8	CASSFSGQSYNEQFF	TGTGCCAGCAGCTTTAGCGGCCAGTCCTACAATGAGCAGTTCTTC
TRBJ1-6	few	.	TRBV2	CASSVQGPQNSPLHF	TGTGCCAGCAGTGTGCAGGGTCCGCAAAATTCACCCCTCCACTTT
TRBJ2-3	.	TRBD2	TRBV4-3	CASSRRTSGMADTQYF	TGCGCCAGCAGCCGAAGGACTAGCGGGATGGCAGATACGCAGTATTTT
TRBJ2-3	few	TRBD2	TRBV20-1	CSARGLAGGRISTDTQYF	TGCAGTGCTAGGGGACTAGCGGGGGGACGAATTAGCACAGATACGCAGTATTTT
TRBJ1-4	few	.	TRBV7-9	CASSPNAATNEKLFF	TGTGCCAGCAGCCCCAACGCTGCAACTAATGAAAAACTGTTTTTT
TRBJ2-2	few	TRBD1	TRBV2	CASTDRGGTGELFF	TGTGCCAGCACTGACAGGGGTGGAACCGGGGAGCTGTTTTTT